These 32 T cell receptor beta chains were all obtained from the same sample, sequenced in a study of blood T cells in healthy people across ages. A second PCR, run for about 6 to 12 cycles, used a sample-barcoded 5' primer plus a J-beta primer mix. From the 5' RACE reads, TCRdb called clonotypes with MiXCR, one entry per CDR3 protein. The sample lists more than 750,000 distinct CDR3 sequences, about 29% occurring once. This sample was also put to use in a study of T cells of mothers and their children.

Source material: blood. The receptors were gathered from a woman aged 40 to 50 in good health.

This clonotype was counted many times. This chain joins TRBV20-1 and TRBJ2-5; 8 bases line up with TRBD2. This CDR3 has 16 residues. The V gene end was trimmed by 3 bases and the J gene end by 4 bases; junction bases not matched to a gene: 13. Germline CDR1 reads DFQATT; CDR2 reads SNEGSKA (reference sequence). The CDR3 loop reads CSASGLGRGGRETQYF. CDR3 nucleotide sequence: TGCAGTGCTAGCGGTCTCGGCCGGGGGGGAAGAGAGACCCAGTACTTC.

This clonotype was seen many times. The chain recombines TRBV12-3 or TRBV12-4 with TRBJ2-1; 13 bases fit TRBD2. The CDR3 extends over 15 amino acids. The trim removed 5 bases at V and 3 bases at J, leaving 1 base unmatched. CDR3 protein: CASSGTSGVYNEQFF. The CDR3 DNA is TGTGCCAGCAGTGGGACTAGCGGGGTCTACAATGAGCAGTTCTTC.

Notes on this clonotype: A much larger clone is a single base away; this may be a read error. The chain recombines TRBV7-2 with TRBJ2-1; 9 bases align to TRBD1. The CDR3 is 15 amino acids. Germline-derived CDR1 and CDR2 are SGHTA and FQGNSA. The CDR3 nucleotides read TGTGCCAGCAGCATTCCCGGGACAGGGTACAATGTGCAGTTCTTC. This sequence encodes CASSIPGTGYNVQFF.

The gene calls are TRBV5-1 and TRBJ1-1, with D tentatively TRBD1 (5 bases). Per germline, CDR1 SGHRS and CDR2 YFSETQ. The V end was cut by 0 bases, the J end by 2 bases, with 8 bases between. The CDR3 loop spans 14 amino acids. This chain's CDR3 is CASSLEGVNTEAFF. CDR3 bases: TGCGCCAGCAGCTTGGAAGGGGTAAACACTGAAGCTTTCTTT.

This clonotype came up a few times. This chain joins TRBV20-1 and TRBJ2-7; TRBD1 matches at 9 bases. V was clipped by 4 bases and J by 2 bases; unmatched bases: 3. There are 13 residues in the CDR3. CDR1 and CDR2 from the germline V gene are DFQATT and SNEGSKA (reference sequence). For the CDR3, the DNA is TGCAGTGCTACGACAGGGGGTACCTACGAGCAGTACTTC. Amino acid sequence: CSATTGGTYEQYF.

To note about this clonotype: Since a much larger clone is just one base distant, this may be a read error. The J gene is TRBJ1-6, the V gene TRBV5-1, with D possibly TRBD1 on 6 matching bases. V lost 0 bases to trimming and J lost 5 bases, with 12 bases between them. Germline V gene sequence: CDR1 SGHRS, CDR2 YFSETQ. This CDR3 has 16 amino acids. The DNA for the CDR3 is TGCGCCAGCAGCTTGGGGGGACACACAAATAATTCACCCCTCCACTTT. It yields the protein CASSLGGHTNNSPLHF.

This clonotype was seen repeatedly, ten times or more. The chain links TRBV7-2 to TRBJ2-3; D is unclear. This CDR3 is 13 amino acids long. The germline V and J ends were trimmed by 0 bases and 6 bases, with 7 bases remaining between them. Germline V gives CDR1 SGHTA, CDR2 FQGNSA. The CDR3 nucleotides are TGTGCCAGCAGCTTAGCGCGAGAGGATACGCAGTATTTT. Its translation: CASSLAREDTQYF.

This chain connects TRBV20-1 to TRBJ1-2; a weak D match, TRBD1 (6 bases). This CDR3 spans 14 amino acids. Germline CDR1 reads DFQATT; CDR2 reads SNEGSKA (reference sequence). Trimming stripped 5 bases from V and 7 bases from J, with 20 bases between. CDR3 sequence reads: CSAASGQIVRGYTF. CDR3 coding DNA: TGCAGTGCTGCTTCCGGACAGATCGTCCGTGGCTACACCTTC.

This clonotype turned up a few times. V usage is TRBV12-3 or TRBV12-4 and J usage is TRBJ1-4, with TRBD1 as a possible D gene (5 bases). This CDR3 comprises 16 residues. The ends were cut back, 7 bases at V and 8 bases at J, with 23 bases in the middle. DNA for the CDR3: TGTGCCAGCACTATTGGAGCGACAGCGGCGAACGAAAAACTGTTTTTT. Protein product: CASTIGATAANEKLFF.

The chain links TRBV14 to TRBJ2-5; 9 bases map to TRBD1. The junction had 6 bases not matched to a gene; V was cut back by 7 bases and J by 3 bases. This CDR3 contains 14 residues. Germline loops: CDR1 SGHDN, CDR2 FVKESK. The CDR3 loop is CASIGDREEETQYF. Written as DNA, the CDR3 is TGTGCCAGCATAGGGGACAGGGAGGAAGAGACCCAGTACTTC.

This clonotype was observed a few times. The gene calls are TRBV12-3 or TRBV12-4 and TRBJ2-7, with D possibly being TRBD2 (5 bases). V lost 3 bases and J lost 5, with 11 bases in between. The length of the CDR3 is 13 residues. CDR3 in DNA: TGTGCCAGCAGTTTTGCGGGTGGGGACGAGCAGTACTTC. Encoded protein: CASSFAGGDEQYF.

This clonotype has ten or more counts. The chain links TRBV27 to TRBJ2-5; 12 bases are shared with TRBD1. V gave up 10 bases and J gave up 4 bases; unmatched junction bases: 4. In germline, CDR1 is MNHEY, CDR2 SMNVEV (reference sequence). There are 13 residues in the CDR3. The chain's CDR3 is CATGTGGRETQYF. The CDR3 nucleotides read TGTGCCACCGGGACAGGGGGCCGAGAGACCCAGTACTTC.

This clonotype was recorded a few times. The chain links TRBV5-1 to TRBJ2-2; 9 nucleotides agree with TRBD1. Germline assignment: CDR1 SGHRS and CDR2 YFSETQ. The CDR3 is 17 amino acids. J gave up 4 bases and V 5 bases, and 12 bases lay outside the gene matches. The CDR3, as DNA: TGCGCCAGCAGTTGGGAGGGACAGGGTAGAAGCACCGGGGAGCTGTTTTTT. This gives the protein CASSWEGQGRSTGELFF. The full variable domain, completed using reference TRBV5-1 and TRBJ2-2, is KAGVTQTPRYLIKTRGQQVTLSCSPISGHRSVSWYQQTPGQGLQFLFEYFSETQRNKGNFPGRFSGRQFSNSRSEMNVSTLELGDSALYLCASSWEGQGRSTGELFFGEGSRLTVL.

V usage is TRBV20-1 and J usage is TRBJ1-2, with a weak D call TRBD1 (5 bases). Germline CDR1 and CDR2: DFQATT and SNEGSKA (reference sequence). Deletions cut 6 bases from V and 6 bases from J, with 17 bases between. The CDR3 extends over 13 amino acids. The CDR3 DNA sequence: TGCAGTGCCCGGGACTCCCGGTCCGATGGCTACACCTTC. It yields the protein CSARDSRSDGYTF.

This clonotype was observed a handful of times. The V gene is TRBV29-1, the J gene TRBJ2-3; 8 bases agree with TRBD2. Per the germline V gene, CDR1 is SQVTM and CDR2 is ANQGSEA. CDR3 length: 14 residues. The V and J ends lost 1 base and 3 bases, in that order; junction bases with no gene match: 3. The CDR3 region has the DNA TGCAGCGTTGAAGCGGGGGGGGGGACAGATACGCAGTATTTT. It yields the protein CSVEAGGGTDTQYF.

This clonotype was seen at least ten times. CDR3 sequence: CASSEAGRGYEQYF. In DNA, the CDR3 is TGTGCCAGCAGCGAGGCAGGGCGAGGCTACGAGCAGTACTTC. V usage is TRBV9 and J usage is TRBJ2-7; a weak D match, TRBD1 (5 bases). The CDR3 has 14 residues. Trimming removed 3 bases from V and 3 bases from J, with 13 bases in between. Per the germline V gene, CDR1 is SGDLS and CDR2 is YYNGEE.

This clonotype was picked up many times. This sequence joins TRBV6-5 and TRBJ2-6; a weak D match, TRBD1 (5 bases). This CDR3 spans 17 amino acids. In germline, CDR1 is MNHEY, CDR2 SVGAGI. V lost 2 bases and J lost 0, with 11 bases in between. The CDR3 reads CASSYITQGSGANVLTF. Written as DNA, the CDR3 is TGTGCCAGCAGTTACATCACGCAGGGCTCTGGGGCCAACGTCCTGACTTTC.

This clonotype has a handful of counts. V usage is TRBV12-3 or TRBV12-4 and J usage is TRBJ2-3; D gene ambiguous. The CDR3 loop spans 12 amino acids. V lost 4 bases and J lost 4, with 6 bases in between. The CDR3, as DNA: TGTGCCAGCAGTTCAAAGGCAGATACGCAGTATTTT. Protein sequence: CASSSKADTQYF.

In its sample, this clonotype was seen a few times. This chain connects TRBV28 to TRBJ1-5, with D perhaps TRBD1 (6 bases). Germline-derived CDR1 and CDR2 are MDHEN and SYDVKM. Between the trimmed V and J ends, which lost 3 bases and 3 bases, there was a span of 27 bases. The CDR3 runs to 20 residues. The CDR3 protein is CASSFGFGTLRGGPNQPQHF. In DNA, the CDR3 is TGTGCCAGCAGTTTCGGATTTGGGACCCTCCGTGGGGGGCCCAATCAGCCCCAGCATTTT.

For this clonotype: One junction end disagrees with the germline gene, perhaps due to a read error. The chain joins TRBV5-1 to TRBJ2-4, with D perhaps TRBD1 (6 bases). The better agreement between TRBJ2-7 and the DNA end casts doubt on the J call. Germline CDR1 and CDR2: SGHRS and YFSETQ. This CDR3 spans 12 amino acids. Here the CDR3 DNA reads TGCACCAGCAGCTCACAGGGATACGAGCAGTACTTC. Its translation: CTSSSQGYEQYF.

Only a few counts were recorded for this clonotype. This chain uses TRBV18 with TRBJ2-1; 7 bases are shared with TRBD2. Losses at the gene ends were 2 bases for V and 10 bases for J; bases not matched to a gene: 8. The CDR3 is 14 residues long. CDR1 is KGHSH and CDR2 is LQKENI in the germline V gene. The CDR3 here is CASSPSSPGGEQFF. The CDR3 DNA reads TGTGCCAGCTCACCATCCTCCCCCGGGGGGGAGCAGTTCTTC. The full variable domain, in which reference TRBV18 and TRBJ2-1 provide the parts outside the CDR3, is NAGVMQNPRHLVRRRGQEARLRCSPMKGHSHVYWYRQLPEEGLKFMVYLQKENIIDESGMPKERFSAEFPKEGPSILRIQQVVRGDSAAYFCASSPSSPGGEQFFGPGTRLTVL.

This chain joins TRBV18 and TRBJ2-7; 8 bases map to TRBD2. Looked up from germline, CDR1 is KGHSH and CDR2 is LQKENI. After removal of 4 bases from V and 4 bases from J, the junction contained 12 bases not matched to a gene. This CDR3 is built from 16 residues. CDR3 nucleotides: TGTGCCAGCTCACAAGCTTTCAGCGGGGGCCCGTACGAGCAGTACTTC. Amino acids: CASSQAFSGGPYEQYF. The complete variable domain, with remaining parts taken from reference TRBV18 and TRBJ2-7, reads NAGVMQNPRHLVRRRGQEARLRCSPMKGHSHVYWYRQLPEEGLKFMVYLQKENIIDESGMPKERFSAEFPKEGPSILRIQQVVRGDSAAYFCASSQAFSGGPYEQYFGPGTRLTVT.

With regard to this clonotype: At one end the junction does not follow the germline gene, possibly because of a read error. The genes are TRBV6-1 and TRBJ2-1, with 10 bases matching TRBD2. The CDR3 length is 15 residues. Germline CDR1 and CDR2: MNHNS and SASEGT. The CDR3 reads CASSEASGGYNERFF. The DNA for the CDR3 is TGTGCCAGCAGTGAGGCTAGCGGGGGCTACAATGAGCGGTTCTTC.

This clonotype was seen a handful of times. The gene calls are TRBV11-3 and TRBJ2-1; D might be TRBD1 or TRBD2, each matching 6 bases. The CDR3 loop spans 12 amino acids. Deletions cut 6 bases from V and 9 bases from J, with 12 bases between. The germline V gene encodes CDR1 SGHNT and CDR2 YENEEA. As DNA, the CDR3 is TGTGCCAGCAGAGTAGGGGGAGGTGAGCAGTTCTTC. Amino acid sequence: CASRVGGGEQFF. Based on the CDR3 plus reference TRBV11-3 and TRBJ2-1, the full variable domain is EAGVVQSPRYKIIEKKQPVAFWCNPISGHNTLYWYLQNLGQGPELLIRYENEEAVDDSQLPKDRFSAERLKGVDSTLKIQPAELGDSAVYLCASRVGGGEQFFGPGTRLTVL.

This clonotype turned up a few times. The gene calls are TRBV2 and TRBJ1-6, with D perhaps TRBD1 (6 bases). V lost 0 bases and J 9 bases, leaving 12 bases between the germline ends. This CDR3 is built from 15 residues. Per germline, CDR1 SNHLY and CDR2 FYNNEI. CDR3 region: CASSEAGTPFSPLHF. CDR3 DNA: TGTGCCAGCAGTGAAGCTGGGACACCTTTTTCACCCCTCCACTTT. Based on the CDR3 plus reference TRBV2 and TRBJ1-6, the full variable domain is EPEVTQTPSHQVTQMGQEVILRCVPISNHLYFYWYRQILGQKVEFLVSFYNNEISEKSEIFDDQFSVERPDGSNFTLKIRSTKLEDSAMYFCASSEAGTPFSPLHFGNGTRLTVT.

The table lists this clonotype with many counts. V usage is TRBV5-6 and J usage is TRBJ2-5; the match to TRBD2 covers 7 bases. V shed 3 bases and J 9 bases; nucleotides not matched to a gene: 14. Germline V gene data show CDR1 as SGHDT and CDR2 as YYEEEE. CDR3 length equals 15 residues. CDR3 region: CASSWRLAPTGAQYF. CDR3 sequence (DNA): TGTGCCAGCAGCTGGCGACTAGCACCCACCGGGGCCCAGTACTTC.

This chain links TRBV5-5 with TRBJ1-1; weak D call: TRBD1 (5 bases). Between the trimmed V and J ends, which lost 3 bases and 5 bases, there was a span of 11 bases. This CDR3 contains 13 residues. Germline-derived CDR1 and CDR2 are SGHKS and YYEKEE (reference sequence). In nucleotides, the CDR3 is TGTGCCAGCAGCTGGCAGGGAAGTACTGAAGCTTTCTTT. Encoded protein: CASSWQGSTEAFF.

The chain links TRBV5-1 to TRBJ1-1; 7 nucleotides agree with TRBD1. The germline CDR1 and CDR2 sequences are SGHRS and YFSETQ. This CDR3 is built from 14 residues. V shed 4 bases, J shed 3 bases, and the junction held 6 bases outside the gene matches. The CDR3 loop reads CASSRPGTDTEAFF. The CDR3 DNA sequence: TGCGCCAGCAGCAGACCCGGGACAGACACTGAAGCTTTCTTT.

In the case of this clonotype: This may be a read error: a much more frequent sequence differs by one nucleotide. The rearrangement joins TRBV29-1 to TRBJ1-4, with D uncertain. Germline assignment: CDR1 SQVTM and CDR2 ANQGSEA. This CDR3 is built from 12 residues. The chain's CDR3 is CSVGEGPEKLIF. The CDR3 DNA is TGCAGCGTTGGGGAGGGCCCGGAAAAACTGATTTTT.

A note on this clonotype: The junction departs from germline at one end; a sequencing error may be responsible. The chain links TRBV3-1 to TRBJ2-1, with TRBD1 as a possible D gene (6 bases). In germline, CDR1 is LGHDT, CDR2 YNNKEL (reference sequence). CDR3 length: 16 amino acids. For the CDR3, the DNA is TGTGTCAGCAGCCAAGCCGGGACACCCTGTGGCAATGAGCAGTTCTTC. Its protein is CVSSQAGTPCGNEQFF.

The rearrangement uses TRBV27 and TRBJ2-2; no clear D. Germline CDR1 reads MNHEY; CDR2 reads SMNVEV (reference sequence). The CDR3 covers 13 residues. V lost 6 bases, J lost 6 bases, and 11 bases lay in between. The CDR3 DNA reads TGTGCCAGCAGCGTAAGGCTCTCCGGGGAGCTGTTTTTT. Amino acids: CASSVRLSGELFF.

At least ten counts were recorded for this clonotype. This chain connects TRBV5-1 to TRBJ2-7; TRBD2 aligns across 14 bases. CDR1 is SGHRS, CDR2 YFSETQ, per germline. Trimming cost V 3 bases and J 2 bases; bases outside gene matches: 1. The CDR3 runs 15 residues. CDR3 protein: CASSSGLAGAYEQYF. The CDR3 DNA is TGCGCCAGCAGCTCGGGACTAGCGGGGGCCTACGAGCAGTACTTC.